A single sample is the source of the 24 T cell receptor beta chains below, sequenced in a study of T cells in localized non-small cell lung cancer. Clones were read by immunoSEQ multiplex PCR, and TCRdb kept only the in-frame ones, dropping some. The repertoire holds 59,000 or so clones, with roughly nine tenths as singletons. The source was peripheral blood, collected before any cancer treatment. The origin of the receptors is a man between 40 and 69 years old with stage I lung adenocarcinoma.

Here the CDR3 DNA reads TGTGCCAGCAGTGAAGGAGGACAGCCCACGGAGACCCAGTACTTC. It translates to CASSEGGQPTETQYF. The V gene is TRBV25-1, the J gene TRBJ2-5; tentatively, D is TRBD1 (6 bases). V was clipped by 2 bases and J by 5 bases, with 15 bases between them. CDR1 is MGHDK and CDR2 is SYGVNS in the germline V gene. The CDR3 spans 15 residues.

This clone was detected once. The V call is TRBV7-9, the J call TRBJ2-3; D possibly corresponds to TRBD2 (5 bases). Germline V gene lookup returns CDR1 SEHNR and CDR2 FQNEAQ (reference sequence). The germline V and J ends were trimmed by 5 bases and 0 bases, with 15 bases remaining between them. The CDR3 runs 16 residues. DNA of the CDR3: TGTGCCAGCAGCCCTACCAGCGGACCCAGCACAGATACGCAGTATTTT. This encodes CASSPTSGPSTDTQYF.

This chain links TRBV7-9 with TRBJ2-2; tentative D call: TRBD1 (6 bases). V lost 6 bases, J lost 8 bases, and 10 bases lay in between. The CDR3 runs 12 residues. Per germline, CDR1 SEHNR and CDR2 FQNEAQ (reference sequence). The CDR3 nucleotides read TGTGCCAGCAGACCACAGGGTGGGGAGCTGTTTTTT. Its translation: CASRPQGGELFF.

The V call is TRBV7-8, the J call TRBJ1-3; the D is unclear. Trimming cost V 8 bases and J 2 bases, with 10 bases left between them. CDR3 length equals 13 residues. In germline, CDR1 is SGHVS, CDR2 FQNEAQ. The CDR3: CASFSITGNTIYF. CDR3 sequence (DNA): TGTGCCAGCTTCTCAATTACTGGAAACACCATATATTTT. The variable domain in full, completed from reference TRBV7-8 and TRBJ1-3, reads GAGVSQSPRYKVAKRGQDVALRCDPISGHVSLFWYQQALGQGPEFLTYFQNEAQLDKSGLPSDRFFAERPEGSVSTLKIQRTQQEDSAVYLCASFSITGNTIYFGEGSWLTVV.

The gene calls are TRBV4-1 and TRBJ1-4, with D unclear. V lost 3 bases and J lost 4, with 12 bases in between. The CDR3 is 15 amino acids. CDR1 MGHRA and CDR2 YSYEKL come from the germline V gene. The CDR3 loop reads CASSQRALSNEKLFF. In DNA form, the CDR3 reads TGCGCCAGCAGCCAGAGAGCTTTAAGTAATGAAAAACTGTTTTTT.

The chain has TRBV11-2 and TRBJ2-2, with 7 bases aligning to TRBD2. Losses at the gene ends were 5 bases for V and 6 bases for J; bases not matched to a gene: 9. Germline CDR1 SGHAT, CDR2 FQNNGV. The CDR3 length is 15 residues. The CDR3 DNA reads as TGTGCCAGCAGCCCACCCGCCCGGGGGGCCGGGGAGCTGTTTTTT. It translates to CASSPPARGAGELFF.

The chain joins TRBV19 to TRBJ1-5; the D is unclear. Germline lookup yields CDR1 LNHDA and CDR2 SQIVND (reference sequence). Trimming removed 1 base from V and 0 bases from J, with 7 bases in between. This CDR3 has 15 amino acids. The CDR3 nucleotides are TGTGCCAGTAGTATAGGGCGGAATAGCAATCAGCCCCAGCATTTT. Translation gives CASSIGRNSNQPQHF.

The chain recombines TRBV19 with TRBJ2-7, with 7 bases matching TRBD1. The CDR3 has 13 residues. V lost 9 bases and J lost 1; bases outside the gene matches: 6. From germline, CDR1 is LNHDA and CDR2 SQIVND (reference sequence). Written as DNA, the CDR3 is TGTGCCAGCCATAGACAGGGTTCCTACGAGCAGTACTTC. Encoded protein: CASHRQGSYEQYF.

The rearrangement links TRBV28 to TRBJ2-7, with TRBD2 identical over 13 bases. This CDR3 contains 18 residues. CDR1 and CDR2 from the germline V gene are MDHEN and SYDVKM. Trimming took 2 bases from V and 0 from J; bases not matched to a gene: 7. CDR3 DNA: TGTGCCAGCAGTTTACCACTAGCGGGAGGGCCCCTCTCCTACGAGCAGTACTTC. Amino acid sequence: CASSLPLAGGPLSYEQYF.

This clone is labeled as medium-sized (0.01 to 0.1%). The rearrangement links TRBV6-5 to TRBJ2-7, with TRBD1 as a possible D gene (5 bases). The V end was cut by 2 bases, the J end by 1 base, with 12 bases between. CDR1 is MNHEY, CDR2 SVGAGI, per germline. The CDR3 extends over 15 amino acids. The CDR3, as DNA: TGTGCCAGCAGTTACGTCCAGGGCATATCCTACGAGCAGTACTTC. Translating gives CASSYVQGISYEQYF.

The chain joins TRBV13 to TRBJ2-7; D unclear. Germline-derived CDR1 and CDR2 are PRHDT and FYEKMQ (reference sequence). The CDR3 extends over 14 amino acids. The V gene lost 0 bases and the J gene lost 2 bases, with 8 bases spanning the gap. This CDR3 reads CASSLGPPPYEQYF. The CDR3 DNA sequence: TGTGCCAGCAGCTTAGGACCTCCGCCCTACGAGCAGTACTTC.

V and J are TRBV30 and TRBJ2-3; 12 bases match TRBD2. The CDR3 has 15 amino acids. With V trimmed by 5 bases and J by 3 bases, 6 bases remained unmatched. Per the germline V gene, CDR1 is GTSNPN and CDR2 is SVGIG (reference sequence). The CDR3 is CAWSRLAGVTDTQYF. The CDR3, as DNA: TGTGCCTGGTCCCGACTAGCGGGAGTAACAGATACGCAGTATTTT.

V is TRBV5-4 and J is TRBJ1-1; the match to TRBD1 covers 9 bases. V lost 4 bases and J lost 4; bases outside the gene matches: 5. Germline V CDR1 and CDR2: SGHNT, YYREEE (reference sequence). This CDR3 is built from 14 residues. The CDR3 sequence is CASSATGGSTEAFF. CDR3 in DNA: TGTGCCAGCAGCGCGACAGGGGGGTCCACTGAAGCTTTCTTT.

The J gene is TRBJ2-7, the V gene TRBV6-4, with D perhaps being TRBD1 or TRBD2 (5 bases each). Germline CDR1 and CDR2: MRHNA and SNTAGT. V shed 7 bases and J shed 7 bases, with 17 bases lying between them. The CDR3 has 13 residues. The CDR3 here is CASTGTLHWEQYF. The CDR3 bases are TGTGCCAGCACGGGGACCCTCCATTGGGAGCAGTACTTC.

The V gene is TRBV4-1, the J gene TRBJ1-4, with 7 positions matching TRBD1. Germline V lookup: CDR1 MGHRA, CDR2 YSYEKL. The CDR3 is made up of 15 amino acids. V was pared by 3 bases and J by 8 bases, with 9 bases of the junction left unmatched. DNA of the CDR3: TGCGCCAGCAGCCAGGGACAGAGTCGCATCGAAAAACTGTTTTTT. This codes for CASSQGQSRIEKLFF.

This clone was picked up a small number of times. This chain uses TRBV19 with TRBJ1-2, with D tentatively TRBD1 (5 bases). This CDR3 contains 15 residues. Trimming took 3 bases from V and 3 from J, leaving 14 bases between them. Per germline, CDR1 LNHDA and CDR2 SQIVND (reference sequence). The CDR3 reads CASSMLQVRDYGYTF. Written as DNA, the CDR3 is TGTGCCAGTAGTATGTTGCAGGTCAGGGACTATGGCTACACCTTC.

This clone has just one count. This chain uses TRBV9 with TRBJ2-1; TRBD2 matches at 8 bases. V lost 0 bases to trimming and J lost 1 base; unmatched junction nucleotides: 3. This CDR3 has 16 amino acids. CDR1 is SGDLS, CDR2 YYNGEE, per germline. CDR3 coding DNA: TGTGCCAGCAGCGTAGATAGCGGGATGTCCTACAATGAGCAGTTCTTC. Translation gives CASSVDSGMSYNEQFF.

The rearrangement uses TRBV5-6 and TRBJ1-2; D perhaps matches TRBD1 (6 bases). Deletions cut 0 bases from V and 5 bases from J, with 11 bases between. From germline, CDR1 is SGHDT and CDR2 YYEEEE. The CDR3 extends over 14 amino acids. CDR3 amino acids: CASSLVGQGYGYTF. In DNA, the CDR3 is TGTGCCAGCAGCTTGGTTGGGCAGGGGTATGGCTACACCTTC.

The V call is TRBV29-1, the J call TRBJ1-3, with D tentatively TRBD1 (5 bases). The CDR3 has 16 amino acids. Trimming pared 5 bases from V and 0 bases from J, leaving 17 bases between. Germline values: CDR1 SQVTM, CDR2 ANQGSEA. As DNA, the CDR3 is TGCAGCGTTCGTAGAGGTACAGGCTCCTCTGGAAACACCATATATTTT. Protein sequence: CSVRRGTGSSGNTIYF.

V usage is TRBV6-1 and J usage is TRBJ2-1; D call uncertain. V was pared by 0 bases and J by 9 bases, with 9 bases between. CDR3 size: 13 residues. Germline V CDR1 and CDR2: MNHNS, SASEGT. Here the CDR3 reads CASSEAQASEQFF. As DNA, the CDR3 is TGTGCCAGCAGTGAAGCGCAGGCAAGTGAGCAGTTCTTC.

J is TRBJ2-1 and V is TRBV10-3, with no clear D. This CDR3 has 13 amino acids. The V end was cut by 2 bases, the J end by 9 bases, with 11 bases between. The germline CDR1 and CDR2 sequences are ENHRY and SYGVKD. The CDR3 DNA sequence: TGTGCCATCAGTGAGCCTAGTAAAAGTGAGCAGTTCTTC. Residues: CAISEPSKSEQFF.

CDR3 residues: CASSFWDRQETQYF. CDR3 in DNA: TGTGCCAGCAGTTTCTGGGACAGGCAAGAGACCCAGTACTTC. The chain is built from TRBV6-5 and TRBJ2-5, with 8 bases matching TRBD1. The junction had 3 bases not matched to a gene; V was cut back by 4 bases and J by 2 bases. Germline lookup yields CDR1 MNHEY and CDR2 SVGAGI. The CDR3 runs to 14 residues.

The V and J genes are TRBV14 and TRBJ2-1; 10 bases are a match to TRBD2. V was pared by 0 bases and J by 8 bases, with 19 bases of the junction left unmatched. Germline V gene lookup returns CDR1 SGHDN and CDR2 FVKESK. This CDR3 region has 20 residues. The CDR3 loop reads CASSQDKASGRGTWGDEQFF. CDR3 DNA: TGTGCCAGCAGCCAAGATAAAGCTAGCGGGAGAGGTACCTGGGGCGATGAGCAGTTCTTC.

The V call is TRBV4-1, the J call TRBJ1-5; 11 bases are shared with TRBD1. CDR3 length equals 16 residues. The V segment lost 4 bases and the J segment 3 bases; nucleotides outside the gene matches: 5. In germline, CDR1 is MGHRA, CDR2 YSYEKL. The CDR3 loop reads CASSPWTGGVNQPQHF. Written as DNA, the CDR3 is TGCGCCAGCAGCCCGTGGACAGGGGGCGTCAATCAGCCCCAGCATTTT.